The entry below describes one T cell receptor (beta chain). CDR1 and CDR2 from the germline V gene are LNHDA and SQIVND (reference sequence). V lost 5 bases, J lost 1 base, and 11 bases lay in between. CDR3 length: 14 residues. These data belong to a study of blood T cell repertoires in COVID-19. Across the whole study: Samples came from the United States, Italy and Spain, spanning acute and convalescent COVID-19.

The table came from immunoSEQ multiplex PCR; TCRdb's copy has only in-frame clones and leaves some out. The sample lists approximately 100,000 clones, approximately 80% occurring once. The chain uses TRBV19 and TRBJ1-1; no definite D call. This TCR was sampled from a woman in her 50s with acute or convalescent COVID-19. The source material was peripheral blood. CDR3 DNA: TGTGCCAGTAGTCTAGGGCATTCGAACACTGAAGCTTTCTTT. Its translation: CASSLGHSNTEAFF.